This T cell receptor beta chain was captured by sequencing in a study of blood T cell repertoires in COVID-19 (dated by TCRdb to 2019 to 2021). About the study as a whole: Recovered participants in ImmuneRACE Cohort 3 were defined as having two consecutive negative NP/OP PCR tests, clearance from a healthcare professional, or resolution of symptoms. Samples from collaborators originated in the United States, Italy and Spain and spanned both the acute and convalescent phases of COVID-19. The material from the prospective study consisted of cDNA or gDNA derived from T cells, B-cell-depleted T cells, or PBMCs. Deeply sampled blood TCRbeta repertoires from subjects exposed to, actively infected with, or recovered from COVID-19 were included in the dataset. The repertoires were released in a freely available public database meant as a resource for research on the immune response to SARS-CoV-2. Samples were obtained from the ongoing ImmuneRACE study (first 160 participants) and from over 1,000 subjects provided by 6 global collaborators. A de-identified subject ID, COVID-19 status, age in years and sex were almost always included in the sample metadata. HLA class I and class II types, where available, came from metadata supplied by the sample provider rather than from assay-based typing.

Points on this clone: No cognate antigen has been identified for it. Base-call qualities are not available, and no considerably larger clone is one nucleotide away.

Paper-wide results and their limitations: The amount of clinical and demographic metadata varied by source and participant and was provided uncurated.

Enrolling through a virtual design, the prospective study's participants ranged in age from about 18 to 100 years and lived across approximately 25 United States geographic areas. In the prospective study, participants were assigned to cohorts based on the clinical history participants reported in a screening survey and a study questionnaire. In the prospective study, whole blood, serum and a nasopharyngeal or oropharyngeal swab were collected from each participant by mobile phlebotomists. Participants in the prospective study had the option to provide additional blood draws and questionnaires over a roughly two-month period. Before DNA extraction, prospective study blood samples were shipped either frozen or at room temperature. V loses 2 bases, J loses 0 bases, and the germline ends lie 14 bases apart. Inclusive of the bounding cysteine and phenylalanine, the CDR3 is 16 residues long. The retained sequence is limited to the CDR3, 48 bases, with the frame set at the first base. Per the germline V gene, SGHRS is the CDR1 and YFSETQ is the CDR2.

The immunoSEQ Assay, a bias-controlled multiplex PCR, was used to amplify TCRbeta CDR3 regions from genomic DNA. The paper's processing steps were these. The number of nucleated cells in each sample was estimated by amplification of reference gene primers within the assay. To quantify the absolute abundance of each unique TCRbeta CDR3 rearrangement, sequence reads were collapsed and filtered. For each sample, productive Simpson clonality was calculated by taking the square root of Simpson's diversity index across productive rearrangements. As stored in TCRdb, this immuneACCESS dataset retains in-frame rearrangements with V and J assigned. A fraction of the clones does not appear; measured against another copy, unresolved V genes explain less than half of the discrepancy, and the remainder lacks a known reason. The V and J calls and clone size are taken from that table; D and trimming were inferred from the DNA. The sample includes about 400,000 clones, with 87% observed a single time. The ten most abundant clones make up roughly 2% of the sample.

The V gene is TRBV5-1 and the J gene is TRBJ1-2, with a tentative D gene TRBD1 over 6 matching bases. Sequenced: PBMCs or T cells enriched from blood (not recorded which). This TCR derives from a man aged 40-49 years in a cohort exposed to, infected with or recovered from COVID-19 (not recorded which). The bases are TGCGCCAGCAGCTTCGGACAGAACTTAGCTAACTATGGCTACACCTTC. The resulting protein is CASSFGQNLANYGYTF.